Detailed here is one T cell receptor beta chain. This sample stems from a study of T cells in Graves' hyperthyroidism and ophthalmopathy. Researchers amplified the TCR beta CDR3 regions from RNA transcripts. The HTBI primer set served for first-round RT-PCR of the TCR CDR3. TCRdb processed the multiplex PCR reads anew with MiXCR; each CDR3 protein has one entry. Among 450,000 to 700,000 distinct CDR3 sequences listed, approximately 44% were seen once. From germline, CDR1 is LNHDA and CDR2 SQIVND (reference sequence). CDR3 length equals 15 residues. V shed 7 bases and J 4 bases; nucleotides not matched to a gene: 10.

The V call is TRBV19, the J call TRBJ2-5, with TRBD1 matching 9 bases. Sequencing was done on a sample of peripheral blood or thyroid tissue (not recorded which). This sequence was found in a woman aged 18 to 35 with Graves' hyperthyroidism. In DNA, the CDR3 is TGTGCCAGTACCCCGGACAGGGGAGTTAGAGAGACCCAGTACTTC. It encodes CASTPDRGVRETQYF. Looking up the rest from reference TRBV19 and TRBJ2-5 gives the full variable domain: DGGITQSPKYLFRKEGQNVTLSCEQNLNHDAMYWYRQDPGQGLRLIYYSQIVNDFQKGDIAEGYSVSREKKESFPLTVTSAQKNPTAFYLCASTPDRGVRETQYFGPGTRLLVL.